This passage covers 29 T cell receptor beta chains from one sample sequenced in a study of control samples from healthy donors and cancer patients. Profiled with immunoSEQ multiplex PCR; TCRdb holds only in-frame clones, not every one. The table lists 95,000 to 150,000 clones, more than 75% of them singletons. The sequencing input was blood. The receptors originated from a man younger than 30 in good health.

This clone has a single count. V usage is TRBV5-1 and J usage is TRBJ1-4; the D gene is possibly TRBD1 (5 bases). This CDR3 is built from 14 residues. The V end was cut by 3 bases, the J end by 3 bases, with 9 bases between. Germline CDR1 reads SGHRS; CDR2 reads YFSETQ. The CDR3 nucleotides read TGCGCCAGCAGCTGGGACGGTTCTAATGAAAAACTGTTTTTT. Amino acids: CASSWDGSNEKLFF. The variable domain in full, completed from reference TRBV5-1 and TRBJ1-4, reads KAGVTQTPRYLIKTRGQQVTLSCSPISGHRSVSWYQQTPGQGLQFLFEYFSETQRNKGNFPGRFSGRQFSNSRSEMNVSTLELGDSALYLCASSWDGSNEKLFFGSGTQLSVL.

This sequence joins TRBV10-1 and TRBJ2-7, with D perhaps TRBD1 (5 bases). The ends were cut back, 0 bases at V and 0 bases at J, with 9 bases in the middle. The germline CDR1 and CDR2 sequences are WNHNN and SYGVQD (reference sequence). The CDR3 contains 15 residues. The CDR3 loop is CASSESMTDSYEQYF. CDR3 sequence (DNA): TGCGCCAGCAGTGAGTCGATGACAGACTCCTACGAGCAGTACTTC.

The V gene is TRBV4-3, the J gene TRBJ2-7; 10 bases agree with TRBD1. The length of the CDR3 is 14 residues. The J segment lost 6 bases and the V segment lost 5 bases, leaving 7 bases of the junction unmatched. CDR1 LGHNA and CDR2 YSLEER come from the germline V gene. As DNA, the CDR3 is TGCGCCAGCAGCTCCCGGGACAGGGGAGCCGAGCAGTACTTC. Translated: CASSSRDRGAEQYF.

This chain joins TRBV5-6 and TRBJ1-1; D might be TRBD1 (5 bases). Germline V lookup: CDR1 SGHDT, CDR2 YYEEEE. This CDR3 has 15 residues. The ends were cut back, 10 bases at V and 7 bases at J, with 26 bases in the middle. The CDR3 bases are TGTGCCTCCACGGCGCTGGGCCTCCAGGGAGATGAAGCTTTCTTT. Protein sequence: CASTALGLQGDEAFF. Full variable domain (rest looked up from reference TRBV5-6 and TRBJ1-1): DAGVTQSPTHLIKTRGQQVTLRCSPKSGHDTVSWYQQALGQGPQFIFQYYEEEERQRGNFPDRFSGHQFPNYSSELNVNALLLGDSALYLCASTALGLQGDEAFFGQGTRLTVV.

This sequence joins TRBV19 and TRBJ1-2, with a weak D call TRBD1 (6 bases). CDR1 and CDR2 (germline): LNHDA, SQIVND (reference sequence). The germline V and J ends were trimmed by 4 bases and 2 bases, with 14 bases remaining between them. This CDR3 has 15 amino acids. This chain's CDR3 is CASSTRGGVNYGYTF. CDR3 in DNA: TGTGCCAGTAGTACCAGAGGGGGGGTAAACTATGGCTACACCTTC.

V usage is TRBV18 and J usage is TRBJ1-1, with unresolved D. The CDR3 loop spans 13 amino acids. Trimming pared 5 bases from V and 1 base from J, leaving 8 bases between. Germline CDR1 is KGHSH and CDR2 is LQKENI. CDR3 in DNA: TGTGCCAGCTCAGAGGGCCAGAACACTGAAGCTTTCTTT. Translated: CASSEGQNTEAFF.

J is TRBJ1-2 and V is TRBV28; D gene uncertain. Germline-derived CDR1 and CDR2 are MDHEN and SYDVKM. The length of the CDR3 is 12 residues. V was cut by 7 bases and J by 6 bases, with 12 bases left in between. The CDR3 DNA is TGTGCCAGCAACCCTTTGACGGATGGCTACACCTTC. Its protein product is CASNPLTDGYTF.

The rearrangement uses TRBV5-1 and TRBJ2-1; 7 positions agree with TRBD2. The ends lost 5 bases at V and 8 bases at J; junction bases unmatched: 10. The CDR3 contains 14 residues. CDR1 is SGHRS and CDR2 is YFSETQ in the germline V gene. The CDR3 loop reads CASRSGGSLDEQFF. The CDR3 coding sequence is TGCGCCAGCAGATCAGGCGGGAGTTTAGATGAGCAGTTCTTC.

The chain links TRBV5-1 to TRBJ2-5; 13 positions match TRBD2. The J segment lost 3 bases and the V segment lost 0 bases, leaving 2 bases of the junction unmatched. Germline V CDR1 and CDR2: SGHRS, YFSETQ. The CDR3 is 16 amino acids. CDR3 coding DNA: TGCGCCAGCAGCTTGGGAGGACTAGCGGGAGAAGAGACCCAGTACTTC. Translated: CASSLGGLAGEETQYF.

J is TRBJ1-5 and V is TRBV19; no definite D call. Between the trimmed V and J ends, which lost 3 bases and 2 bases, there was a span of 8 bases. Germline V gene lookup returns CDR1 LNHDA and CDR2 SQIVND (reference sequence). The CDR3 loop spans 14 amino acids. The CDR3 loop is CASSMVAGNQPQHF. The CDR3 nucleotides are TGTGCCAGTAGTATGGTCGCAGGCAATCAGCCCCAGCATTTT. The whole variable domain, remainder taken from reference TRBV19 and TRBJ1-5, is DGGITQSPKYLFRKEGQNVTLSCEQNLNHDAMYWYRQDPGQGLRLIYYSQIVNDFQKGDIAEGYSVSREKKESFPLTVTSAQKNPTAFYLCASSMVAGNQPQHFGDGTRLSIL.

The CDR3 here is CASAGDSNTQYF. DNA of the CDR3: TGCGCCAGCGCCGGAGACTCCAATACGCAGTATTTT. This chain connects TRBV10-1 to TRBJ2-3; D ambiguous. CDR1 and CDR2 from the germline V gene are WNHNN and SYGVQD (reference sequence). The CDR3 contains 12 residues. V lost 8 bases to trimming and J lost 7 bases, with 13 bases between them.

The rearrangement uses TRBV6-4 and TRBJ1-2, with a tentative D call TRBD1 (5 bases). The germline V gene has CDR1 MRHNA and CDR2 SNTAGT. The germline V and J ends were trimmed by 6 bases and 7 bases, with 15 bases remaining between them. The CDR3 has 13 residues. CDR3 in amino acids: CASRDRERGGYTF. DNA for the CDR3: TGTGCCAGCAGAGACCGGGAAAGGGGTGGCTACACCTTC.

Of note for this clone: Relative to the germline gene, one junction end is altered; a read error may explain this. The chain links TRBV6-5 to TRBJ1-5, with 7 bases fitting TRBD1. Germline CDR1 is MNHEY and CDR2 is SVGAGI. The CDR3 extends over 14 amino acids. CDR3 sequence reads: CASSSGQSFQLQHF. The CDR3, as DNA: TGTGCCAGCAGTTCGGGACAGTCTTTTCAGCTCCAGCATTTT.

This clone was found once. The genes are TRBV27 and TRBJ1-2, with 7 bases matching TRBD1. Germline assignment: CDR1 MNHEY and CDR2 SMNVEV (reference sequence). J was trimmed by 3 bases and V by 5 bases; bases with no gene match: 3. The CDR3 length is 13 residues. In DNA, the CDR3 is TGTGCCAGCAGTCCCACAGGGGACTATGGCTACACCTTC. This gives the protein CASSPTGDYGYTF.

The chain employs TRBV12-3 or TRBV12-4 and TRBJ1-1, with D perhaps matching TRBD1 (5 bases). The V end lost 3 bases, the J end lost 11 bases, and 10 bases lay between the germline ends. CDR3 length equals 11 residues. For the CDR3, the DNA is TGTGCCAGCAGTTTGGGCAGGGCGGCTTTCTTT. This sequence encodes CASSLGRAAFF.

This chain joins TRBV19 and TRBJ1-2, with D possibly matching TRBD1 (5 bases). Germline V gene sequence: CDR1 LNHDA, CDR2 SQIVND (reference sequence). Trimming cost V 5 bases and J 5 bases, with 12 bases left between them. The CDR3 extends over 13 amino acids. Here the CDR3 reads CASSPTGSYGYTF. The CDR3 DNA is TGTGCCAGTAGTCCTACAGGATCTTATGGCTACACCTTC.

This sequence joins TRBV7-2 and TRBJ2-1, with 9 bases fitting TRBD2. The germline gives CDR1 SGHTA, CDR2 FQGNSA. The CDR3 consists of 15 residues. Germline trimming cut 1 base from V and 7 bases from J; bases unmatched to any gene: 5. The CDR3 region is CASSLGVGLANEQFF. The CDR3 DNA reads TGTGCCAGCAGCTTAGGAGTAGGACTAGCGAATGAGCAGTTCTTC.

This rearrangement joins TRBV7-2 to TRBJ1-2; D uncertain. Germline V lookup: CDR1 SGHTA, CDR2 FQGNSA. The CDR3 has 14 amino acids. The germline V and J ends were trimmed by 5 bases and 4 bases, with 14 bases remaining between them. The CDR3 region is CASSPTGGPYGYTF. The CDR3 coding sequence is TGTGCCAGCAGCCCAACGGGCGGCCCCTATGGCTACACCTTC.

This CDR3 reads CASLMNTEAFF. CDR3 coding DNA: TGTGCCAGCTTGATGAACACTGAAGCTTTCTTT. The rearrangement uses TRBV6-6 and TRBJ1-1; D remains unclear. V was shortened by 8 bases and J by 0 bases, with 4 bases between the two germline ends. From germline, CDR1 is MNHNY and CDR2 SVGAGI (reference sequence). The CDR3 extends over 11 amino acids.

V and J are TRBV6-1 and TRBJ1-2, with 9 positions matching TRBD1. There are 16 residues in the CDR3. Germline CDR1 MNHNS, CDR2 SASEGT. With V trimmed by 4 bases and J by 7 bases, 13 bases remained unmatched. The CDR3 region has the DNA TGTGCCAGCAGTGTCCTCATCGGACAGGGGCGGCGTGGCTACACCTTC. Residues: CASSVLIGQGRRGYTF.

The chain carries TRBV7-9 and TRBJ2-5; TRBD1 aligns across 8 bases. The V and J ends lost 5 bases and 5 bases, in that order; junction bases with no gene match: 10. The CDR3 is 15 residues long. Germline-derived CDR1 and CDR2 are SEHNR and FQNEAQ (reference sequence). The CDR3, as DNA: TGTGCCAGCAGCCGGGGACAGGCCTTAAGGGAGACCCAGTACTTC. This translates into CASSRGQALRETQYF.

CDR3 bases: TGTGCCAGCTCAAGGGGAGTAGGAGAGACCCAGTACTTC. This encodes CASSRGVGETQYF. The chain employs TRBV5-5 and TRBJ2-5, with D perhaps being TRBD1 or TRBD2 (5 bases each). Trimming took 7 bases from V and 4 from J, leaving 14 bases between them. Germline lookup yields CDR1 SGHKS and CDR2 YYEKEE (reference sequence). The CDR3 covers 13 residues.

The J gene is TRBJ1-3, the V gene TRBV5-1, with no clear D. Germline V gene data show CDR1 as SGHRS and CDR2 as YFSETQ. V shed 0 bases and J shed 3 bases, with 16 bases lying between them. This CDR3 contains 17 residues. The CDR3 sequence: CASSLVSDPKGGNTIYF. The CDR3 DNA sequence: TGCGCCAGCAGCTTGGTGTCCGACCCCAAGGGTGGAAACACCATATATTTT.

This chain connects TRBV4-3 to TRBJ1-5; 7 bases agree with TRBD1. The V segment lost 2 bases and the J segment 2 bases; nucleotides outside the gene matches: 6. This CDR3 has 16 residues. Per germline, CDR1 LGHNA and CDR2 YSLEER. The chain's CDR3 is CASSQTRGQGNQPQHF. As DNA, the CDR3 is TGCGCCAGCAGCCAAACACGTGGACAGGGCAATCAGCCCCAGCATTTT.

This clone was seen only a few times. The chain is built from TRBV28 and TRBJ2-4; 8 bases map to TRBD2. Germline-derived CDR1 and CDR2 are MDHEN and SYDVKM. This CDR3 has 14 residues. After removal of 9 bases from V and 8 bases from J, the junction contained 12 bases not matched to a gene. The CDR3 sequence is CASSRGGAQDIQYF. In DNA, the CDR3 is TGTGCCAGTAGCCGGGGGGGGGCGCAGGACATTCAGTACTTC.

This clone was observed a handful of times. The chain is built from TRBV4-3 and TRBJ1-5, with 7 nucleotides matching TRBD1. Germline V gene data show CDR1 as LGHNA and CDR2 as YSLEER. Trimming cost V 0 bases and J 8 bases; bases outside gene matches: 7. The CDR3 contains 15 residues. Here the CDR3 reads CASSQDLGGWEPQHF. The CDR3 DNA is TGCGCCAGCAGCCAAGATTTAGGGGGCTGGGAGCCCCAGCATTTT.

This chain joins TRBV9 and TRBJ1-2; D is possibly TRBD1 (6 bases). Germline V gene lookup returns CDR1 SGDLS and CDR2 YYNGEE. The CDR3 loop spans 14 amino acids. Trimming took 0 bases from V and 4 from J, leaving 10 bases between them. CDR3 amino acids: CASSVAGTSYGYTF. CDR3 DNA sequence: TGTGCCAGCAGCGTAGCGGGGACATCCTATGGCTACACCTTC.

The sample holds one count of this clone. J is TRBJ2-7 and V is TRBV28; no clear D. V dropped 6 bases and J dropped 3 bases, with 21 bases sitting between them. Germline assignment: CDR1 MDHEN and CDR2 SYDVKM. The CDR3 covers 16 residues. The CDR3 spells CASSPDSGLKNYEQYF. CDR3 in DNA: TGTGCCAGCAGCCCTGACTCAGGATTAAAGAACTACGAGCAGTACTTC.

This clone was seen a handful of times. The rearrangement joins TRBV6-4 to TRBJ2-2; no reliable D call. The CDR3 length is 13 residues. Germline values: CDR1 MRHNA, CDR2 SNTAGT. Deletions cut 3 bases from V and 2 bases from J, with 4 bases between. The CDR3 spells CASSEENTGELFF. Written as DNA, the CDR3 is TGTGCCAGCAGTGAGGAAAACACCGGGGAGCTGTTTTTT.